The following is a TCR beta chain sequence with its context. This sample is drawn from a study of blood T cell repertoires in COVID-19. The germline V and J ends were trimmed by 3 bases and 5 bases, with 8 bases remaining between them. CDR1 and CDR2 from the germline V gene are WNHNN and SYGVQD (reference sequence). The CDR3 has 13 residues. The assay was immunoSEQ multiplex PCR, and TCRdb's table has in-frame clones only and misses some. The sample holds 45,000 to 50,000 clones, 88% seen once. Sequenced sample: peripheral blood. This sequence joins TRBV10-1 and TRBJ1-5; a weak D match, TRBD1 (5 bases). The clonotype comes from a man aged 50 to 59 with acute or convalescent COVID-19. Here the CDR3 reads CASSDRDDQPQHF. In DNA, the CDR3 is TGCGCCAGCAGTGACAGGGATGATCAGCCCCAGCATTTT.